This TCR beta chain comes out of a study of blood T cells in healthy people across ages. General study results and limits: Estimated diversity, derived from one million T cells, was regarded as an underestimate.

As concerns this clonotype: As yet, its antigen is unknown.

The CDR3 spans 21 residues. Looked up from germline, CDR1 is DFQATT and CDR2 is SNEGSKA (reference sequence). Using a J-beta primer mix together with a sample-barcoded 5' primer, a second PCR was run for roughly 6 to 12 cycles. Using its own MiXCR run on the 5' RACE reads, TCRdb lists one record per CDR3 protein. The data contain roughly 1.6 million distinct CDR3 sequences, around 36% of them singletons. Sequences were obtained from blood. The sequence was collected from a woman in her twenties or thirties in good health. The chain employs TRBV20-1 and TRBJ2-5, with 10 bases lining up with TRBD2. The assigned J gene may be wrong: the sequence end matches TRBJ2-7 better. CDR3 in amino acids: CSARLPALRGTSVWETYEQYF. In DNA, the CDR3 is TGCAGTGCTAGATTACCTGCCTTGAGGGGGACTAGCGTCTGGGAGACGTACGAGCAGTACTTC.